This passage covers 29 T cell receptor beta chains from one sample sequenced in a study of Ad26.COV2.S vaccination and SARS-CoV-2 variants. As to treatment: 15 to 20 received Ad26.COV2.S at low or high dose, single or two shots; 5 received placebo; per-sample allocation not given. On day 63 after the first injection, vaccine and placebo recipients gave samples. Produced via immunoSEQ multiplex PCR; TCRdb's table is partial and in-frame only. The sample lists some 390,000 clones; about 91% were seen once. The sample here was peripheral blood, taken in a trial of Ad26.COV2.S vaccine versus placebo. The receptors were sampled from a person aged 18-60 years who received the Ad26.COV2.S COVID-19 vaccine or a placebo.

This clone has only one observation. This chain links TRBV11-3 with TRBJ2-7; D unresolved. With 4 bases removed from V and 9 bases from J, the gap between germline ends came to 16 bases. The germline gives CDR1 SGHNT, CDR2 YENEEA. CDR3 size: 13 residues. The CDR3 here is CASSSEQITGQYF. CDR3 nucleotide sequence: TGTGCCAGCAGCTCCGAACAGATTACGGGGCAGTACTTC.

The chain links TRBV12-3 or TRBV12-4 to TRBJ2-1; maybe TRBD1 (6 bases). The CDR3 has 13 amino acids. The V end lost 6 bases, the J end lost 6 bases, and 12 bases lay between the germline ends. The CDR3 coding sequence is TGTGCCAGCAGCAGGGGAATGGGCAATGAGCAGTTCTTC. Its translation is CASSRGMGNEQFF.

The chain links TRBV30 to TRBJ2-1; D is unresolved. The CDR3 totals 12 residues. The V and J ends lost 4 bases and 8 bases respectively, with 12 bases between them. Germline V gene sequence: CDR1 GTSNPN, CDR2 SVGIG (reference sequence). The CDR3: CAWTRRGHEQFF. The CDR3, as DNA: TGTGCCTGGACTAGGAGAGGCCATGAGCAGTTCTTC.

There are many counts of this clone. The chain uses TRBV6-5 and TRBJ2-1; D unclear. This CDR3 contains 15 residues. The V gene lost 7 bases and the J gene lost 3 bases, with 16 bases spanning the gap. Germline CDR1 is MNHEY and CDR2 is SVGAGI. CDR3 sequence: CASTLGPDLYNEQFF. The CDR3 DNA reads TGTGCCAGCACTCTGGGTCCTGACCTCTACAATGAGCAGTTCTTC.

The chain is built from TRBV6-5 and TRBJ1-2; D perhaps matches TRBD1 (6 bases). This CDR3 contains 15 residues. Trimming pared 0 bases from V and 5 bases from J, leaving 13 bases between. Looked up from germline, CDR1 is MNHEY and CDR2 is SVGAGI. The CDR3 here is CASSYSSGRGYGYTF. The CDR3, as DNA: TGTGCCAGCAGTTACTCGTCCGGGAGGGGGTATGGCTACACCTTC.

The chain is built from TRBV7-2 and TRBJ2-7; D perhaps matches TRBD2 (6 bases). V shed 0 bases and J shed 8 bases, with 17 bases lying between them. Germline V gene lookup returns CDR1 SGHTA and CDR2 FQGNSA. The length of the CDR3 is 15 residues. Here the CDR3 reads CASSLAGGIQTKQYF. Here the CDR3 DNA reads TGTGCCAGCAGCTTAGCGGGAGGCATCCAAACCAAGCAGTACTTC.

As concerns this clone: The junction departs from germline at one end; a sequencing error may be responsible. The gene calls are TRBV7-9 and TRBJ2-7; D remains ambiguous. The CDR3 is made up of 12 amino acids. Germline V gene data show CDR1 as SEHNR and CDR2 as FQNEAQ (reference sequence). The CDR3 DNA follows: TGTGCCAGCAGCTTAGGTGCGACGCCAGCCAAATTC. Protein: CASSLGATPAKF.

On this clone: Other DNA sequences within the sample encode an identical CDR3. CDR3 bases: TGTGCCAGCAGTGAAATGGGGACAGAACTTTACGAGCAGTACTTC. Its translation is CASSEMGTELYEQYF. The chain couples TRBV6-1 to TRBJ2-7; 7 bases align to TRBD1. The CDR3 sequence is 15 residues long. The V gene's germline CDR1 is MNHNS and CDR2 SASEGT. The V and J ends lost 2 bases and 4 bases, in that order; junction bases with no gene match: 8.

V is TRBV12-3 or TRBV12-4 and J is TRBJ2-1; possibly TRBD1 for D (6 bases). The CDR3 is 13 amino acids. Trimming stripped 6 bases from V and 7 bases from J, with 13 bases between. In DNA, the CDR3 is TGTGCCAGCAGGGCCCCAGGGGTAAATGAGCAGTTCTTC. This sequence encodes CASRAPGVNEQFF.

This sequence joins TRBV7-2 and TRBJ2-2; 10 bases match TRBD2. There are 16 residues in the CDR3. Germline CDR1 and CDR2: SGHTA and FQGNSA. With V trimmed by 3 bases and J by 3 bases, 4 bases remained unmatched. The CDR3 reads CASSFSGRIDTGELFF. The CDR3 DNA is TGTGCCAGCAGCTTTAGCGGGAGGATCGACACCGGGGAGCTGTTTTTT.

The V call is TRBV4-2, the J call TRBJ2-7; D call uncertain. From germline, CDR1 is LGHNA and CDR2 YNFKEQ. V was pared by 0 bases and J by 3 bases, with 12 bases between. The length of the CDR3 is 15 residues. The DNA for the CDR3 is TGTGCCAGCAGCCAAGACGGTGGGAACAGCTACGAGCAGTACTTC. Protein: CASSQDGGNSYEQYF.

The CDR3 loop is CASSSRTGANTEAFF. The CDR3 DNA is TGTGCCAGCAGTTCCCGGACAGGGGCGAACACTGAAGCTTTCTTT. V is TRBV6-2 or TRBV6-3 and J is TRBJ1-1; TRBD1 aligns across 9 bases. Germline V CDR1 and CDR2: MNHEY, SVGEGT. V lost 4 bases to trimming and J lost 1 base; unmatched junction nucleotides: 4. The CDR3 has 15 residues.

This chain uses TRBV6-2 or TRBV6-3 with TRBJ2-7; 8 bases line up with TRBD1. The CDR3 sequence is 16 residues long. The germline gives CDR1 MNHEY, CDR2 SVGEGT. The V segment lost 0 bases and the J segment 2 bases; nucleotides outside the gene matches: 6. CDR3 sequence (DNA): TGTGCCAGCAGTTACTCGATCCGGACAGGGACCTACGAGCAGTACTTC. Amino acids: CASSYSIRTGTYEQYF.

This clone was picked up one time. The J gene is TRBJ2-1, the V gene TRBV28; D is possibly TRBD1 (5 bases). CDR1 is MDHEN, CDR2 SYDVKM, per germline. The CDR3 totals 14 residues. V dropped 5 bases and J dropped 4 bases, with 12 bases sitting between them. CDR3 in DNA: TGTGCCAGCAGTATGACAGTTGGATACAATGAGCAGTTCTTC. Its translation is CASSMTVGYNEQFF.

This sequence joins TRBV19 and TRBJ2-3, with 10 bases aligning to TRBD1. With 3 bases clipped from V and 4 bases from J, the junction kept 4 bases outside the gene matches. The CDR3 is 15 residues long. The germline V gene has CDR1 LNHDA and CDR2 SQIVND (reference sequence). The CDR3 region is CASSIMGQGSDTQYF. The DNA of the CDR3 is TGTGCCAGTAGTATTATGGGACAGGGGTCAGATACGCAGTATTTT.

The chain has TRBV7-9 and TRBJ2-5; D not resolved. V lost 2 bases to trimming and J lost 6 bases, with 4 bases between them. The CDR3 is 11 residues long. Germline loops: CDR1 SEHNR, CDR2 FQNEAQ (reference sequence). The CDR3 bases are TGTGCCAGCAGCTTAAAACAGACCCAGTACTTC. It encodes CASSLKQTQYF.

V gene TRBV28 combines with J gene TRBJ1-1; D not resolved. V was shortened by 5 bases and J by 8 bases, with 9 bases between the two germline ends. The germline gives CDR1 MDHEN, CDR2 SYDVKM. This CDR3 is 11 amino acids long. CDR3 in DNA: TGTGCCAGCAGTCAGTATTCAGAAGCTTTCTTT. Amino acids: CASSQYSEAFF. Full variable domain (remainder filled in from reference TRBV28 and TRBJ1-1): DVKVTQSSRYLVKRTGEKVFLECVQDMDHENMFWYRQDPGLGLRLIYFSYDVKMKEKGDIPEGYSVSREKKERFSLILESASTNQTSMYLCASSQYSEAFFGQGTRLTVV.

The gene calls are TRBV30 and TRBJ2-3, with 7 bases lining up with TRBD2. The CDR3 spans 19 residues. V gave up 4 bases and J gave up 0 bases; unmatched junction bases: 19. In germline, CDR1 is GTSNPN, CDR2 SVGIG (reference sequence). CDR3 residues: CAWTHPPPGLVISTDTQYF. In nucleotides, the CDR3 is TGTGCCTGGACTCACCCCCCGCCCGGACTAGTCATTAGCACAGATACGCAGTATTTT. The full variable domain, completed using reference TRBV30 and TRBJ2-3, is SQTIHQWPATLVQPVGSPLSLECTVEGTSNPNLYWYRQAAGRGLQLLFYSVGIGQISSEVPQNLSASRPQDRQFILSSKKLLLSDSGFYLCAWTHPPPGLVISTDTQYFGPGTRLTVL.

The count of this clone is one. This sequence joins TRBV29-1 and TRBJ1-1; D is ambiguous. The germline CDR1 and CDR2 sequences are SQVTM and ANQGSEA. The V gene lost 7 bases and the J gene lost 3 bases, with 15 bases spanning the gap. This CDR3 comprises 13 residues. The CDR3 spells CSAVGTRDTEAFF. The CDR3 bases are TGCAGCGCAGTGGGCACCCGTGACACTGAAGCTTTCTTT.

The chain joins TRBV29-1 to TRBJ1-2; D unclear. In germline, CDR1 is SQVTM, CDR2 ANQGSEA. With 2 bases removed from V and 4 bases from J, the gap between germline ends came to 17 bases. CDR3 size: 15 residues. DNA for the CDR3: TGCAGCGTTGAATCCCCGGACGGACGAACCTATGGCTACACCTTC. Its translation: CSVESPDGRTYGYTF.

The chain joins TRBV24-1 to TRBJ2-3; D is ambiguous. The CDR3 extends over 12 amino acids. CDR1 KGHDR and CDR2 SFDVKD come from the germline V gene. The ends were cut back, 4 bases at V and 6 bases at J, with 7 bases in the middle. The CDR3 sequence: CATSELGDTQYF. CDR3 bases: TGTGCCACCAGTGAATTGGGGGATACGCAGTATTTT.

This sequence joins TRBV19 and TRBJ1-1; a possible D gene is TRBD1 (5 bases). With 6 bases removed from V and 4 bases from J, the gap between germline ends came to 15 bases. The CDR3 has 14 amino acids. Germline loops: CDR1 LNHDA, CDR2 SQIVND (reference sequence). The CDR3 DNA is TGTGCCAGTAGCCCCTCCGGGGCCGGCACTGAAGCTTTCTTT. This gives the protein CASSPSGAGTEAFF.

As to this clone: The same CDR3 can be traced to other DNA sequences in this sample. The J gene is TRBJ2-1, the V gene TRBV5-1; possible D gene TRBD1, 5 bases. The CDR3 spans 15 residues. V was cut by 0 bases and J by 0 bases, with 7 bases left in between. The germline V gene encodes CDR1 SGHRS and CDR2 YFSETQ. The CDR3, as DNA: TGCGCCAGCAGCTTGGGCGACAGCTCCTACAATGAGCAGTTCTTC. Amino acid sequence: CASSLGDSSYNEQFF. Based on the CDR3 plus reference TRBV5-1 and TRBJ2-1, the full variable domain is KAGVTQTPRYLIKTRGQQVTLSCSPISGHRSVSWYQQTPGQGLQFLFEYFSETQRNKGNFPGRFSGRQFSNSRSEMNVSTLELGDSALYLCASSLGDSSYNEQFFGPGTRLTVL.

V gene TRBV2 combines with J gene TRBJ2-7; D is uncertain. The CDR3 spans 14 residues. Germline V gives CDR1 SNHLY, CDR2 FYNNEI. Trimming removed 2 bases at V and 6 bases at J, with 14 bases between. In DNA form, the CDR3 reads TGTGCCAGCAGTGAAAGGGTTACCACTCGCGAGCAGTACTTC. It yields the protein CASSERVTTREQYF.

V gene TRBV28 combines with J gene TRBJ2-3; D remains unclear. CDR1 is MDHEN, CDR2 SYDVKM, per germline. The CDR3 is 12 residues long. Trimming took 5 bases from V and 0 from J, leaving 3 bases between them. CDR3 nucleotides: TGTGCCAGCAGTACTAGCACAGATACGCAGTATTTT. This sequence encodes CASSTSTDTQYF.

CDR3 sequence reads: CASSWQGGGSGDEQFF. The CDR3 bases are TGTGCCAGCAGCTGGCAAGGAGGCGGGAGTGGAGATGAGCAGTTCTTC. This chain joins TRBV9 and TRBJ2-1; 7 positions match TRBD2. In germline, CDR1 is SGDLS, CDR2 YYNGEE. CDR3 length: 16 amino acids. V shed 4 bases, J shed 8 bases, and the junction held 15 bases outside the gene matches.

This clone showed up just once. The rearrangement uses TRBV20-1 and TRBJ2-1; no clear D. The CDR3 is 13 amino acids. Per the germline V gene, CDR1 is DFQATT and CDR2 is SNEGSKA (reference sequence). Deletions cut 3 bases from V and 2 bases from J, with 8 bases between. The CDR3 loop is CSASAGTYNEQFF. CDR3 DNA sequence: TGCAGTGCTAGTGCAGGAACCTACAATGAGCAGTTCTTC.

V usage is TRBV4-1 and J usage is TRBJ2-3; D may be TRBD1 or TRBD2 (5 bases each). The V end was cut by 0 bases, the J end by 8 bases, with 6 bases between. The CDR3 is made up of 12 amino acids. In germline, CDR1 is MGHRA, CDR2 YSYEKL. The CDR3 loop reads CASSQEGTTQYF. The CDR3 DNA is TGCGCCAGCAGCCAAGAAGGGACTACGCAGTATTTT.

This chain connects TRBV5-4 to TRBJ1-2, with TRBD1 matching 7 bases. CDR3 length: 13 amino acids. After removal of 2 bases from V and 8 bases from J, the junction contained 6 bases not matched to a gene. Germline V gives CDR1 SGHNT, CDR2 YYREEE (reference sequence). Written as DNA, the CDR3 is TGTGCCAGCAGCTTTGAAACAGGGGTCGGCTACACCTTC. The encoded protein is CASSFETGVGYTF.